Listed below are T cell receptor beta chains from one sample, sequenced in a study of tumor and adjacent non-tumor tissue in lung cancer. MiXCR, run by TCRdb on the multiplex PCR reads, gives a single entry per CDR3 protein. Of 120,000 or so distinct CDR3 sequences listed, about 66% were seen once; the top ten hold 9.5% to 15%. Sequencing used lung tumor tissue. The receptors stem from a man aged 25 to 40 with non-small cell lung cancer. The CDR3 runs from the conserved cysteine through the conserved F or W. D genes are given only for firm matches. Clone sizes are given selectively: once, few, many, or a class where the clone is expanded.

D,J,size,V,CDR3,DNA
TRBD1,TRBJ1-1,NA,TRBV12-3/TRBV12-4,CASRPGTVNTEAFF,TGTGCCAGCAGACCTGGGACAGTGAACACTGAAGCTTTCTTT
NA,TRBJ2-7,NA,TRBV20-1,CSASRTRGLFYEQYF,TGCAGTGCTAGCCGGACACGAGGCTTGTTTTACGAGCAGTACTTC
NA,TRBJ1-6,NA,TRBV6-5,CASSSYSESPPHF,TGTGCGAGCAGTTCTTACAGTGAATCACCCCCCCACTTT
NA,TRBJ1-2,once,TRBV11-2,CAGSLGRRESYIF,TGTGCCGGCAGCTTAGGTAGGCGGGAAAGCTACATCTTC
NA,TRBJ1-3,NA,TRBV21-1,CDSSTRAQDKSSGNTIYF,TGCGACAGCAGCACCCGAGCCCAGGACAAAAGCTCTGGAAACACCATATATTTT
TRBD1,TRBJ2-1,NA,TRBV11-2,CACSLGQARTILQFF,TGTGCCTGTAGCTTAGGACAGGCAAGGACGATCCTTCAGTTCTTC
TRBD1,TRBJ1-1,once,TRBV4-1,CASTLGDSMSTEAFF,TGCGCCAGCACCCTAGGGGACAGTATGAGCACTGAAGCTTTCTTT
NA,TRBJ1-6,few,TRBV20-1,CSATGWRARDPPLHF,TGCAGTGCTACCGGTTGGAGGGCGCGGGATCCACCCCTCCACTTT
NA,TRBJ2-4,NA,TRBV5-4,CASSPYSSIQYF,TGTGCCAGCAGCCCGTACAGCAGTATTCAGTACTTC
NA,TRBJ2-1,NA,TRBV29-1,CSVDMGGRGAVEQFF,TGCAGCGTTGACATGGGGGGACGGGGAGCTGTTGAGCAGTTCTTC
NA,TRBJ1-1,medium-sized,TRBV20-1,CSARDQETLEAFF,TGCAGTGCTAGAGATCAGGAAACCCTCGAAGCTTTCTTT
TRBD1,TRBJ2-7,NA,TRBV12-3/TRBV12-4,CASRLRDRFSYEHYF,TGTGCCAGCAGATTAAGGGACAGATTCTCCTACGAGCATTACTTC
NA,TRBJ2-7,NA,TRBV20-1,CSARSTGDYEQYF,TGCAGTGCTAGATCGACCGGGGACTACGAGCAGTACTTC
TRBD1,TRBJ1-2,many,TRBV12-3/TRBV12-4,CASSEYGGTGVYGYTF,TGTGCCAGCAGTGAATATGGCGGGACAGGGGTCTATGGCTACACCTTC
NA,TRBJ2-2,NA,TRBV20-1,CNARRGCGAGELFF,TGCAATGCCCGAAGGGGCTGCGGGGCCGGGGAGCTGTTTTTT
TRBD2,TRBJ2-3,NA,TRBV5-1,CASSLGVAGYTDTQYF,TGCGCCAGCAGCTTGGGAGTAGCGGGATACACAGATACGCAGTATTTT
NA,TRBJ1-1,NA,TRBV4-3,CASQRSLENTEAFF,TGCGCCAGCCAAAGGAGTTTGGAGAACACTGAAGCTTTCTTT
TRBD1,TRBJ1-1,NA,TRBV7-9,CASSPRTGGFGTEALF,TGTGCCAGCAGCCCGCGGACAGGGGGCTTCGGCACTGAAGCTCTCTTT
NA,TRBJ2-3,NA,TRBV11-2,CASGLGDDQPGRADTQYF,TGCGCCAGCGGCCTGGGAGATGATCAGCCCGGGAGAGCAGATACGCAGTATTTT
TRBD2,TRBJ2-2,many,TRBV6-6,CASRDRGLVTGELFF,TGTGCCAGTCGTGATCGGGGACTAGTCACCGGGGAGCTGTTTTTT
NA,TRBJ2-5,once,TRBV5-6,CASSLGLGKTQYF,TGCGCCAGCAGCCTGGGACTGGGAAAGACCCAGTACTTC
NA,TRBJ2-2,NA,TRBV30,CAWSMGAEAGELFF,TGTGCCTGGAGTATGGGGGCGGAGGCCGGGGAGCTGTTTTTT
TRBD2,TRBJ2-1,few,TRBV5-1,CASSSLTGGGNEQFF,TGCGCCAGCAGCTCCTTGACTGGCGGGGGCAATGAGCAGTTCTTC
NA,TRBJ2-5,many,TRBV4-3,CASSQDLRGGSQETQYF,TGCGCCAGCAGCCAAGATTTACGCGGGGGCTCCCAAGAGACCCAGTACTTC